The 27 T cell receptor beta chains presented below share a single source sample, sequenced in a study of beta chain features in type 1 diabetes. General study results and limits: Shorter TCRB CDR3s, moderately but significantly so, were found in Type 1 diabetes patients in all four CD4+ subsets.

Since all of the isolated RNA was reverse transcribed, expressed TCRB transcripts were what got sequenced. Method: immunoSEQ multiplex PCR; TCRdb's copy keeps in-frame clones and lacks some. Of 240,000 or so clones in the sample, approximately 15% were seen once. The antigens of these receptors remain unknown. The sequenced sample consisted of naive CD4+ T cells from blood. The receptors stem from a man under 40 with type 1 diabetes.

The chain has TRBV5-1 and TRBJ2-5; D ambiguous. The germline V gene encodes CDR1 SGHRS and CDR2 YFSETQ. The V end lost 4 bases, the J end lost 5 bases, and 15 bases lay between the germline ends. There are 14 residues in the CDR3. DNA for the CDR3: TGCGCCAGCAGCCAGCTAAGTATCGGGGAGACCCAGTACTTC. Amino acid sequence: CASSQLSIGETQYF.

The CDR3 loop is CAGKRDSNTEAFF. The CDR3 DNA sequence: TGTGCCGGGAAAAGGGACAGTAACACTGAAGCTTTCTTT. The gene calls are TRBV2 and TRBJ1-1; 7 bases align to TRBD1. CDR3 length equals 13 residues. The germline CDR1 and CDR2 sequences are SNHLY and FYNNEI. Losses at the gene ends were 11 bases for V and 2 bases for J; bases not matched to a gene: 8.

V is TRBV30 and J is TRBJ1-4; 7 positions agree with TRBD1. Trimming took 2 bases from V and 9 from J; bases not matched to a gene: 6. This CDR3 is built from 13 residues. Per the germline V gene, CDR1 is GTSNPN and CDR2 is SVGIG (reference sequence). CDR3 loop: CAWSMDRLKKLFF. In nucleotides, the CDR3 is TGTGCCTGGAGTATGGACAGGCTCAAAAAACTGTTTTTT.

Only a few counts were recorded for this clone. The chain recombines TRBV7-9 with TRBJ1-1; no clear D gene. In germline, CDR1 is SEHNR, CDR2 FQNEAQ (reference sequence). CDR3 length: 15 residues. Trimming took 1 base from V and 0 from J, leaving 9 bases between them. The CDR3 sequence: CASSLGRGMNTEAFF. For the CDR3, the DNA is TGTGCCAGCAGCTTAGGTCGGGGAATGAACACTGAAGCTTTCTTT.

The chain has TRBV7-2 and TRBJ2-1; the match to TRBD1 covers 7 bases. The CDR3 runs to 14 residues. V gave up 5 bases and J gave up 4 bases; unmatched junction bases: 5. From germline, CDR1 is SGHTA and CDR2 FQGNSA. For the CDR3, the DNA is TGTGCCAGCAGCCTACCGGGACAGTACAATGAGCAGTTCTTC. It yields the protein CASSLPGQYNEQFF.

The CDR3 coding sequence is TGTGCCAGTAGTATAATGGCCAGCTCCTACAATGAGCAGTTCTTC. Its protein product is CASSIMASSYNEQFF. This chain links TRBV19 with TRBJ2-1; no clear D. Germline-derived CDR1 and CDR2 are LNHDA and SQIVND (reference sequence). This CDR3 has 15 residues. The V and J ends lost 2 bases and 0 bases respectively, with 8 bases between them.

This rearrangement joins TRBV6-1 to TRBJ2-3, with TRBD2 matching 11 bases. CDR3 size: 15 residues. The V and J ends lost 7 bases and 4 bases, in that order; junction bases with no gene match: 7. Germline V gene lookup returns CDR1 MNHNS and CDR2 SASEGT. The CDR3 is CASTRTSGRADTQYF. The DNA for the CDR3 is TGTGCCAGCACTAGAACTAGCGGGAGAGCAGATACGCAGTATTTT.

Here the CDR3 reads CASTSMGASGEQYF. As DNA, the CDR3 is TGCGCCAGCACCTCAATGGGAGCATCGGGCGAGCAGTACTTC. V gene TRBV5-1 combines with J gene TRBJ2-7; tentatively, D is TRBD2 (5 bases). The CDR3 has 14 amino acids. V was pared by 6 bases and J by 6 bases, with 19 bases between. Germline CDR1 is SGHRS and CDR2 is YFSETQ.

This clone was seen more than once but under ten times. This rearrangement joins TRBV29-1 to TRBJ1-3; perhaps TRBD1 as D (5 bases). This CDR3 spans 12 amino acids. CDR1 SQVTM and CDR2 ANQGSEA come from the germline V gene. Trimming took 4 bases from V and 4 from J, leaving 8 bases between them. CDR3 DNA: TGCAGCGTTGGCGGGGGAGGAAACACCATATATTTT. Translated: CSVGGGGNTIYF.

CDR3 sequence reads: CAIQGSPNTEAFF. In DNA form, the CDR3 reads TGTGCCATCCAGGGGTCCCCGAACACTGAAGCTTTCTTT. The chain couples TRBV19 to TRBJ1-1, with D possibly TRBD1 on 6 matching bases. There are 13 residues in the CDR3. CDR1 and CDR2 from the germline V gene are LNHDA and SQIVND (reference sequence). Trimming cost V 10 bases and J 1 base, with 13 bases left between them.

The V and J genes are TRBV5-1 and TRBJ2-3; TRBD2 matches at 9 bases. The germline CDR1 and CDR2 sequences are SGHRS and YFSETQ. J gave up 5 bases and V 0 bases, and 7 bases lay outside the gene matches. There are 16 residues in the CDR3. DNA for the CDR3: TGCGCCAGCAGCTTGGAGTGGCGGGGGGGCCAAGATACGCAGTATTTT. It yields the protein CASSLEWRGGQDTQYF.

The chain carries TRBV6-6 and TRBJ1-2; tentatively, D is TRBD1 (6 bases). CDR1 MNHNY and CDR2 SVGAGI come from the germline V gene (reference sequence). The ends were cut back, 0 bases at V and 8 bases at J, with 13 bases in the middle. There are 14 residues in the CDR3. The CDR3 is CASSYSTGGGGYTF. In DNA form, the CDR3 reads TGTGCCAGCAGTTACTCTACGGGTGGGGGCGGCTACACCTTC.

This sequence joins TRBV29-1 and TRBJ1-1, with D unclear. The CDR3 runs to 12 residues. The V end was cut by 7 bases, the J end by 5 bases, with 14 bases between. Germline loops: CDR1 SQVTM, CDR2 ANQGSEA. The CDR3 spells CSAGSSLTEAFF. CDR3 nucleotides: TGCAGCGCCGGGAGTTCGCTGACTGAAGCTTTCTTT.

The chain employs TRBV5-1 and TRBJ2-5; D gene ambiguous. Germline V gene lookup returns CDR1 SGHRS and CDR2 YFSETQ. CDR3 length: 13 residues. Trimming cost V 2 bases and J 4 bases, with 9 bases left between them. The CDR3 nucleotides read TGCGCCAGCAGCTTCTCCTCTCTAGAGACCCAGTACTTC. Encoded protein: CASSFSSLETQYF.

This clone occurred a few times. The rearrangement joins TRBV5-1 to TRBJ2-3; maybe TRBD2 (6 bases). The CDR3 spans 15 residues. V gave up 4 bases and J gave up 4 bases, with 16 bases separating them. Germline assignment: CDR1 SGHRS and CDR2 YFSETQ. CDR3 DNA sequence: TGCGCCAGCAGCGTAGTCCAGGGAGGAGCAGATACGCAGTATTTT. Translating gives CASSVVQGGADTQYF.

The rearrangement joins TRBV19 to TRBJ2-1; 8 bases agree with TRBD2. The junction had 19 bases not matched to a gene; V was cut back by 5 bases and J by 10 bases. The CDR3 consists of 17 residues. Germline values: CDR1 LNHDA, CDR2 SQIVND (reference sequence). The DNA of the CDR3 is TGTGCCAGTAGTTTCCTCGAGGGACTAGGATGGGTAAACGAGCAGTTCTTC. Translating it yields CASSFLEGLGWVNEQFF.

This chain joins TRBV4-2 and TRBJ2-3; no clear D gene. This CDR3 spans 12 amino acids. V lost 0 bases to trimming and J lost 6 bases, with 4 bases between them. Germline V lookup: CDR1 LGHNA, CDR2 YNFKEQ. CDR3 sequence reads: CASSQEADTQYF. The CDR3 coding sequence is TGTGCCAGCAGCCAAGAAGCCGATACGCAGTATTTT.

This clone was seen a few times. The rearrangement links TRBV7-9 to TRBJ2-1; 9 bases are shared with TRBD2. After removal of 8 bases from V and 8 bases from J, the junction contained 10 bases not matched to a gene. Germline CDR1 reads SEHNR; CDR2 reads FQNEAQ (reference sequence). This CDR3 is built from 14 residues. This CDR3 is CASGAGLAFDEQFF. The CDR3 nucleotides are TGTGCCAGCGGAGCCGGACTAGCGTTTGATGAGCAGTTCTTC.

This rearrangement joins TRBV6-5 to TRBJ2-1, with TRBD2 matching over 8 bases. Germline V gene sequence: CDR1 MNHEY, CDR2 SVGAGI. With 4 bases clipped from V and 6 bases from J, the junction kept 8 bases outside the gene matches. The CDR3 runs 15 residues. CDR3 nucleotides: TGTGCCAGCAGTTGGCCGGGACTAGGACTCAATGAGCAGTTCTTC. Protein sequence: CASSWPGLGLNEQFF.

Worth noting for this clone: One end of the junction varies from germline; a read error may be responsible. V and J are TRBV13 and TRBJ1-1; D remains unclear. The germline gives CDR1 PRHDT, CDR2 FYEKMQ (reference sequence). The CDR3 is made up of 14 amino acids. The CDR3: CVSSRRTGVSTAFF. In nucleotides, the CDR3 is TGTGTCAGCAGCCGAAGGACCGGGGTTTCGACAGCTTTCTTT.

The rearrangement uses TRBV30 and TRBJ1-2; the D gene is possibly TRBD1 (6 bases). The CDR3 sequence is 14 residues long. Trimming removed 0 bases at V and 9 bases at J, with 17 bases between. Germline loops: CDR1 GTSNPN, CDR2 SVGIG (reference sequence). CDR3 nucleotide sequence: TGTGCCTGGAGTGTACATGGGAACAGGGTGAGCTACACCTTC. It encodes CAWSVHGNRVSYTF.

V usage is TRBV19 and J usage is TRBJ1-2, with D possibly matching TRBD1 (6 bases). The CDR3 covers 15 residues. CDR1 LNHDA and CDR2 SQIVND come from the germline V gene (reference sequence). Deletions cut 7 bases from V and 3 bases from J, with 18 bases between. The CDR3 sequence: CASTASSTGYYGYTF. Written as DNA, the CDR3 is TGTGCCAGTACCGCTTCCAGCACAGGGTACTATGGCTACACCTTC. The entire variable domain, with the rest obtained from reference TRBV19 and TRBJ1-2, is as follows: DGGITQSPKYLFRKEGQNVTLSCEQNLNHDAMYWYRQDPGQGLRLIYYSQIVNDFQKGDIAEGYSVSREKKESFPLTVTSAQKNPTAFYLCASTASSTGYYGYTFGSGTRLTVV.

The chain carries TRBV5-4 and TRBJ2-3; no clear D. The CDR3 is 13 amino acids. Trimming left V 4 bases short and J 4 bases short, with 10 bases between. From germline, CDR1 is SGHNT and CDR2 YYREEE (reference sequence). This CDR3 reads CASSIPVADTQYF. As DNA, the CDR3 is TGTGCCAGCAGCATACCGGTCGCAGATACGCAGTATTTT.

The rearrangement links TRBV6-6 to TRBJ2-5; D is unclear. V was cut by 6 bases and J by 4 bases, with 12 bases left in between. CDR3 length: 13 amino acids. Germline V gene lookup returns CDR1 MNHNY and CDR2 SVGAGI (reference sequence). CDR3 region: CASSSRVGETQYF. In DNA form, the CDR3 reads TGTGCCAGCAGCTCCCGCGTCGGAGAGACCCAGTACTTC.

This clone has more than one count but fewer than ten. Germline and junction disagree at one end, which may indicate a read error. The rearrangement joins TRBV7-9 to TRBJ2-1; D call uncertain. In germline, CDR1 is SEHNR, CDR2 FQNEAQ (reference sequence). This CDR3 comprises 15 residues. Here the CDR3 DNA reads TGTGCCAGCAGCTTAGTTGGCAGGTCTTACAGTGAGCAGTTCTTC. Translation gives CASSLVGRSYSEQFF.

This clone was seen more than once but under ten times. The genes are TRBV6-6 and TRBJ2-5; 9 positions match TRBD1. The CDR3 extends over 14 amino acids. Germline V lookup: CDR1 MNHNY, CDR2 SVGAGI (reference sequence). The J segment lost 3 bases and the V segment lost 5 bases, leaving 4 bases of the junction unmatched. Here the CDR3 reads CASSRGQGEETQYF. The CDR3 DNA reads TGTGCCAGCAGTAGGGGACAGGGAGAAGAGACCCAGTACTTC.

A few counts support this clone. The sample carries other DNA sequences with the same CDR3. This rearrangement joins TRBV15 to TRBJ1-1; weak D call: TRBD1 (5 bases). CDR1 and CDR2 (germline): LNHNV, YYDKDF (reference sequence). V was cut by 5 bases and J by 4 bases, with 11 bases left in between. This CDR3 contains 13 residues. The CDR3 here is CATSGQGGTEAFF. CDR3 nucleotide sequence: TGTGCCACCAGCGGTCAGGGCGGCACTGAAGCTTTCTTT.